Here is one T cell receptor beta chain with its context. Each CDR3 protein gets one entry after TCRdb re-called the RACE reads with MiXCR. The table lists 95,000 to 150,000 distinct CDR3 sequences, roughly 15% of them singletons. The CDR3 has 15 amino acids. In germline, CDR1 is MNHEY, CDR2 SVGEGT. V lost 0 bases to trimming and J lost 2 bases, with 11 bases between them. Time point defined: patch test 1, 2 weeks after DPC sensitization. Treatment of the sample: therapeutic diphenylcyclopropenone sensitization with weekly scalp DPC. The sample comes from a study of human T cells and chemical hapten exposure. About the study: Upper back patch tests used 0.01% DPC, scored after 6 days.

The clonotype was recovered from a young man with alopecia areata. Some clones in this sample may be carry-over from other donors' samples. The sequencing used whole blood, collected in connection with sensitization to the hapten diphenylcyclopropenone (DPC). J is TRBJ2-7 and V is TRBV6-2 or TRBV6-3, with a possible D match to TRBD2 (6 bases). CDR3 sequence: CASSYSVGGAYEQYV. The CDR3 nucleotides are TGTGCCAGCAGTTACTCGGTCGGGGGTGCCTACGAGCAGTACGTC.